The T cell receptor (beta chain) described here comes from a study of Ad26.COV2.S vaccination and SARS-CoV-2 variants. Study-wide background: Participant was drawn from the COV1001 Ad26.COV2.S trial arm. Intramuscular Ad26.COV2.S at 5x10^10 or 1x10^11 viral particles. Study observations and caveats: Vaccinees displayed broader spike-specific TCR repertoires than placebo recipients. Measurements of TCR breadth and depth may have given underestimates of the total T cell responses.

The treatment denotes: some 19 received Ad26.COV2.S at low or high dose, single or two shots; several received placebo; per-sample allocation not given. Samples came from day 63 after the first vaccine or placebo injection. TCRdb's copy holds only in-frame clones and misses some; the assay was immunoSEQ multiplex PCR. The sample shows about 680,000 clones, 70% to 90% of them seen only once. In germline, CDR1 is LNHDA, CDR2 SQIVND (reference sequence). The V segment lost 4 bases and the J segment 1 base; nucleotides outside the gene matches: 10. This CDR3 region has 18 residues. This clone was seen once. Antigen specificity is unknown.

This clonotype was sampled from a person between 18 and 65 years old who received the Ad26.COV2.S COVID-19 vaccine or a placebo. The V call is TRBV19, the J call TRBJ2-5; 12 bases agree with TRBD2. Material: peripheral blood, obtained in a trial of Ad26.COV2.S vaccine versus placebo. For the CDR3, the DNA is TGTGCCAGTAGTAGAGGTCCTAGCGGGGGGGCTACCCAAGAGACCCAGTACTTC. This codes for CASSRGPSGGATQETQYF.